This TCR beta chain was observed in a study of T cells in Graves' hyperthyroidism and ophthalmopathy. Over 18 months, lack of ophthalmopathy progression marked Graves' hyperthyroidism as stable. The hyperthyroidism was newly diagnosed and had lasted under 2 months; the patients were aged 18 to 65. From RNA transcripts, TCR beta CDR3 regions were amplified. In the first-round RT-PCR of the TCR CDR3, the HTBI primer set was used. TCRdb passed the multiplex PCR reads through MiXCR, listing each CDR3 protein once. The data show 610,000 or so distinct CDR3 sequences, around 46% seen once. In germline, CDR1 is MNHEY, CDR2 SMNVEV (reference sequence). The CDR3 length is 9 residues, termini included. Findings of the study overall: Ophthalmopathy was model-predicted a median about 6.9 months pre-onset.

Of note for this clonotype: Antigen: not known. Since no conserved phenylalanine or tryptophan closes the CDR3, a read error is the likely cause. The DNA is omitted, as the CDR3 cannot be located on it reliably, and the CDR3 follows TCRdb's listing.

Sequenced input: peripheral blood or thyroid tissue (not recorded which). The chain has TRBV27 and TRBJ2-5. This sequence was found in a young woman with Graves' hyperthyroidism. The CDR3 loop is CASSFRHMY.